One sample yielded the 30 T cell receptor beta chains listed below, sequenced in a study of cytomegalovirus exposure and HLA in healthy donors. The PCR used 60 Vbeta and 13 Jbeta primers. Profiling relied on immunoSEQ multiplex PCR, and the TCRdb table lists in-frame clones only, not all of them. The sample consists of under 200,000 clones, around 78% of them appearing once. Sequencing was carried out using PBMCs. Receptors were obtained from a man in his thirties or forties in good health and CMV-seronegative.

The chain has TRBV5-4 and TRBJ2-1, with D maybe TRBD2 (5 bases). This CDR3 comprises 16 residues. The V gene's germline CDR1 is SGHNT and CDR2 YYREEE (reference sequence). The V and J ends lost 0 bases and 5 bases respectively, with 15 bases between them. This chain's CDR3 is CASSLVVSGVNNEQFF. As DNA, the CDR3 is TGTGCCAGCAGCTTGGTTGTAAGCGGAGTAAACAATGAGCAGTTCTTC.

The V and J genes are TRBV7-6 and TRBJ2-3; maybe TRBD2 (5 bases). CDR1 is SGHVS and CDR2 is FNYEAQ in the germline V gene. The CDR3 spans 15 residues. The ends were cut back, 6 bases at V and 0 bases at J, with 13 bases in the middle. The CDR3 DNA reads as TGTGCCAGCAGGGGGAGAATAGACAGCACAGATACGCAGTATTTT. It yields the protein CASRGRIDSTDTQYF.

By share of the sample, this clone is medium-sized (0.01 to 0.1%). This sequence joins TRBV7-3 and TRBJ1-4; the D gene is possibly TRBD1 (6 bases). CDR3 length: 16 residues. V was shortened by 4 bases and J by 0 bases, with 12 bases between the two germline ends. Per the germline V gene, CDR1 is SGHTA and CDR2 is FQGTGA. The chain's CDR3 is CASSSPDSATNEKLFF. The CDR3 coding sequence is TGTGCCAGCAGCTCCCCGGACAGCGCAACTAATGAAAAACTGTTTTTT.

V is TRBV5-1 and J is TRBJ1-2; D possibly corresponds to TRBD1 (5 bases). Trimming took 1 base from V and 0 from J, leaving 13 bases between them. The CDR3 spans 16 residues. The germline gives CDR1 SGHRS, CDR2 YFSETQ. The CDR3 DNA follows: TGCGCCAGCAGCTTGACCCTCGGGGGGGCTAACTATGGCTACACCTTC. Residues: CASSLTLGGANYGYTF.

The chain couples TRBV29-1 to TRBJ2-3; TRBD2 agrees at 7 bases. CDR1 and CDR2 from the germline V gene are SQVTM and ANQGSEA. The CDR3 is made up of 12 amino acids. Trimming took 0 bases from V and 6 from J; bases not matched to a gene: 0. The CDR3 loop reads CSVEEAGDTQYF. The CDR3 DNA follows: TGCAGCGTTGAAGAAGCGGGGGATACGCAGTATTTT.

The chain uses TRBV5-1 and TRBJ1-1; the D gene is possibly TRBD1 (5 bases). The CDR3 runs 14 residues. Per the germline V gene, CDR1 is SGHRS and CDR2 is YFSETQ. Trimming took off 0 bases at V and 1 base at J, with 7 bases between the two ends. The CDR3 protein is CASSLGQKNTEAFF. For the CDR3, the DNA is TGCGCCAGCAGCTTGGGACAGAAGAACACTGAAGCTTTCTTT.

This clone appeared a few times. The CDR3 coding sequence is TGTGCCAGCAGTTCCCCGGGACAGCTTGAAGCTTTCTTT. It is translated as CASSSPGQLEAFF. The chain is built from TRBV6-5 and TRBJ1-1, with 7 bases that match TRBD1. CDR3 length equals 13 residues. Germline V gives CDR1 MNHEY, CDR2 SVGAGI. V was clipped by 4 bases and J by 7 bases; unmatched bases: 6.

The chain links TRBV21-1 to TRBJ2-1; TRBD2 is the table's D call and was not checked against the DNA. TRBV21-1 is a listed pseudogene. This CDR3 region has 14 residues. In nucleotides, the CDR3 is TGTGCCAGCAGCAAACGGGAGGGCTACAATGAGCAGTTCTTC. It specifies CASSKREGYNEQFF.

The rearrangement links TRBV2 to TRBJ1-1; no clear D. Germline V gene lookup returns CDR1 SNHLY and CDR2 FYNNEI. Deletions cut 0 bases from V and 11 bases from J, with 16 bases between. This CDR3 has 14 residues. In DNA, the CDR3 is TGTGCCAGCAGTGAAGCCAGATCCCGTTATGTGGCTTTCTTT. Its translation: CASSEARSRYVAFF.

V gene TRBV27 combines with J gene TRBJ2-7, with 9 bases that match TRBD1. This CDR3 contains 17 residues. Germline V CDR1 and CDR2: MNHEY, SMNVEV (reference sequence). V trimming: 5 bases; J trimming: 3 bases; junction bases outside the gene matches: 14. CDR3 protein: CASSARKLGQGFYEQYF. As DNA, the CDR3 is TGTGCCAGCAGTGCACGTAAATTGGGACAGGGCTTCTACGAGCAGTACTTC.

The chain is built from TRBV27 and TRBJ2-2, with D maybe TRBD2 (6 bases). The CDR3 runs 15 residues. The germline V gene encodes CDR1 MNHEY and CDR2 SMNVEV (reference sequence). Trimming cost V 7 bases and J 11 bases, with 23 bases left between them. CDR3 sequence: CASNLGGAKKGELFF. The DNA of the CDR3 is TGTGCCAGCAATCTAGGAGGGGCTAAAAAGGGAGAGCTGTTTTTT.

This rearrangement joins TRBV6-6 to TRBJ2-5; TRBD1 aligns across 7 bases. The CDR3 totals 15 residues. Germline CDR1 MNHNY, CDR2 SVGAGI (reference sequence). Trimming removed 5 bases from V and 7 bases from J; junction bases left unmatched: 13. As DNA, the CDR3 is TGTGCCAGCAGTAGGGACAGCCCCCGACCAGGGACCCAGTACTTC. Translation: CASSRDSPRPGTQYF.

CDR3 in amino acids: CASSAGQWNYEQYF. CDR3 nucleotide sequence: TGTGCCAGCAGCGCCGGACAGTGGAACTACGAGCAGTACTTC. The rearrangement links TRBV9 to TRBJ2-7, with D tentatively TRBD1 (6 bases). The CDR3 runs 14 residues. Trimming removed 3 bases at V and 3 bases at J, with 13 bases between. Germline CDR1 SGDLS, CDR2 YYNGEE.

The chain employs TRBV28 and TRBJ2-3, with 11 bases that match TRBD1. The length of the CDR3 is 16 residues. CDR1 and CDR2 (germline): MDHEN, SYDVKM. With V trimmed by 2 bases and J by 8 bases, 9 bases remained unmatched. The chain's CDR3 is CASSLPPGQGVPTQYF. CDR3 nucleotide sequence: TGTGCCAGCAGTTTACCCCCGGGACAGGGGGTCCCTACGCAGTATTTT.

V and J are TRBV9 and TRBJ2-7; 10 bases map to TRBD1. The ends lost 3 bases at V and 7 bases at J; junction bases unmatched: 7. The CDR3 contains 14 residues. Germline loops: CDR1 SGDLS, CDR2 YYNGEE. CDR3 residues: CASSARQGAREQYF. DNA for the CDR3: TGTGCCAGCAGCGCCAGACAGGGGGCTCGAGAGCAGTACTTC. Combining the CDR3 with reference TRBV9 and TRBJ2-7 gives the whole variable domain DSGVTQTPKHLITATGQRVTLRCSPRSGDLSVYWYQQSLDQGLQFLIQYYNGEERAKGNILERFSAQQFPDLHSELNLSSLELGDSALYFCASSARQGAREQYFGPGTRLTVT.

The J gene is TRBJ2-3, the V gene TRBV7-7; TRBD2 matches at 7 bases. The CDR3 runs to 16 residues. J gave up 0 bases and V 1 base, and 4 bases lay outside the gene matches. Looked up from germline, CDR1 is SSHAT and CDR2 is FNYEAQ (reference sequence). The CDR3 bases are TGTGCCAGCAGCTTAGGCGGGAGTCCCAGCACAGATACGCAGTATTTT. Translated, it gives CASSLGGSPSTDTQYF.

This clone has just one count. V and J are TRBV7-2 and TRBJ2-7; 14 bases match TRBD2. The germline CDR1 and CDR2 sequences are SGHTA and FQGNSA. The trim removed 2 bases at V and 0 bases at J, leaving 3 bases unmatched. This CDR3 has 17 amino acids. CDR3 coding DNA: TGTGCCAGCAGCTTAAGGGGACTAGCGGGGGACTCCTACGAGCAGTACTTC. Translating it yields CASSLRGLAGDSYEQYF.

This clone came up once. The J gene is TRBJ2-7, the V gene TRBV28; perhaps TRBD1 as D (6 bases). The CDR3 totals 13 residues. From germline, CDR1 is MDHEN and CDR2 SYDVKM. Deletions cut 5 bases from V and 5 bases from J, with 13 bases between. This chain's CDR3 is CASSLQGSHEQYF. In nucleotides, the CDR3 is TGTGCCAGCAGTCTACAGGGTTCCCACGAGCAGTACTTC.

V and J are TRBV5-4 and TRBJ1-1; D gene unclear. Germline CDR1 SGHNT, CDR2 YYREEE (reference sequence). The CDR3 length is 17 residues. The germline V and J ends were trimmed by 4 bases and 4 bases, with 23 bases remaining between them. The CDR3 DNA reads as TGTGCCAGCAGCCCGGGCCTATCTCGGGGAGGGAGCACTGAAGCTTTCTTT. Protein: CASSPGLSRGGSTEAFF.

The rearrangement uses TRBV25-1 and TRBJ2-5; the D gene is possibly TRBD1 (6 bases). The CDR3 runs to 15 residues. Trimming removed 3 bases from V and 2 bases from J, with 13 bases in between. Germline loops: CDR1 MGHDK, CDR2 SYGVNS. The CDR3 is CASSDMRGQQETQYF. The CDR3 nucleotides are TGTGCCAGCAGTGATATGAGGGGACAACAAGAGACCCAGTACTTC. The full variable domain, rest sourced from reference TRBV25-1 and TRBJ2-5, is EADIYQTPRYLVIGTGKKITLECSQTMGHDKMYWYQQDPGMELHLIHYSYGVNSTEKGDLSSESTVSRIRTEHFPLTLESARPSHTSQYLCASSDMRGQQETQYFGPGTRLLVL.

The chain couples TRBV2 to TRBJ1-2; D may be TRBD1 (6 bases). V was pared by 6 bases and J by 6 bases, with 11 bases between. Per the germline V gene, CDR1 is SNHLY and CDR2 is FYNNEI. This CDR3 comprises 12 residues. The CDR3 DNA follows: TGTGCCAGCAGAACACAGGGAAATGGCTACACCTTC. Translation gives CASRTQGNGYTF.

This chain joins TRBV19 and TRBJ2-7; possibly TRBD2 for D (5 bases). This CDR3 has 16 amino acids. Per germline, CDR1 LNHDA and CDR2 SQIVND (reference sequence). V was shortened by 3 bases and J by 3 bases, with 18 bases between the two germline ends. CDR3 bases: TGTGCCAGTAGTATTGGGTTCGGACTGGGATTCTACGAGCAGTACTTC. Residues: CASSIGFGLGFYEQYF. Based on the CDR3 plus reference TRBV19 and TRBJ2-7, the full variable domain is DGGITQSPKYLFRKEGQNVTLSCEQNLNHDAMYWYRQDPGQGLRLIYYSQIVNDFQKGDIAEGYSVSREKKESFPLTVTSAQKNPTAFYLCASSIGFGLGFYEQYFGPGTRLTVT.

The genes are TRBV7-2 and TRBJ1-1, with D perhaps matching TRBD1 (6 bases). The germline V and J ends were trimmed by 6 bases and 4 bases, with 12 bases remaining between them. The CDR3 totals 13 residues. The V gene's germline CDR1 is SGHTA and CDR2 FQGNSA. DNA for the CDR3: TGTGCCAGCAGGTGGGGGGGCCGCACTGAAGCTTTCTTT. The encoded protein is CASRWGGRTEAFF.

The rearrangement uses TRBV19 and TRBJ2-1; D is possibly TRBD1 (6 bases). V lost 4 bases, J lost 1 base, and 17 bases lay in between. The CDR3 is made up of 17 amino acids. CDR1 is LNHDA, CDR2 SQIVND, per germline (reference sequence). The chain's CDR3 is CASSNHLGGVSYNEQFF. The DNA for the CDR3 is TGTGCCAGTAGTAACCATTTAGGGGGAGTGTCCTACAATGAGCAGTTCTTC.

V usage is TRBV30 and J usage is TRBJ2-6, with TRBD1 identical over 9 bases. Germline assignment: CDR1 GTSNPN and CDR2 SVGIG (reference sequence). The CDR3 consists of 21 residues. V dropped 0 bases and J dropped 2; count of bases not matched to a gene: 17. CDR3: CAWSVASSGTGRFTGANVLTF. The CDR3, as DNA: TGTGCCTGGAGTGTTGCTTCATCCGGGACAGGGCGATTCACTGGGGCCAACGTCCTGACTTTC.

The CDR3 reads CASRKPGQWNEKLFF. Here the CDR3 DNA reads TGTGCCAGCAGGAAGCCGGGACAGTGGAATGAAAAACTGTTTTTT. The chain uses TRBV28 and TRBJ1-4, with 7 positions matching TRBD1. V gave up 6 bases and J gave up 5 bases; unmatched junction bases: 9. Germline CDR1 MDHEN, CDR2 SYDVKM. This CDR3 has 15 residues.

The J gene is TRBJ2-7, the V gene TRBV6-1; 9 bases are a match to TRBD2. The V gene's germline CDR1 is MNHNS and CDR2 SASEGT. The CDR3 is made up of 14 amino acids. Trimming cost V 8 bases and J 3 bases; bases outside gene matches: 8. The CDR3 bases are TGTGCCAGCCTACGACTAGCGGACTTCTACGAGCAGTACTTC. Translating it yields CASLRLADFYEQYF.

The chain carries TRBV18 and TRBJ1-1; no firm D call. The germline V gene encodes CDR1 KGHSH and CDR2 LQKENI. The CDR3 consists of 12 residues. V gave up 2 bases and J gave up 7 bases, with 8 bases separating them. This CDR3 reads CASSPEGFEAFF. CDR3 DNA: TGTGCCAGCTCACCAGAGGGATTTGAAGCTTTCTTT.

The V and J genes are TRBV19 and TRBJ2-2, with a weak D call TRBD1 (5 bases). The germline V and J ends were trimmed by 3 bases and 3 bases, with 11 bases remaining between them. From germline, CDR1 is LNHDA and CDR2 SQIVND (reference sequence). The CDR3 has 15 residues. CDR3 coding DNA: TGTGCCAGTAGTATGGGGCAGGGATACACCGGGGAGCTGTTTTTT. This sequence encodes CASSMGQGYTGELFF.

In DNA, the CDR3 is TGTGCCAGCAGCTTGGAGGGGGCGCGAAGTAACGAGCAGTACTTC. It yields the protein CASSLEGARSNEQYF. The chain combines TRBV5-4 with TRBJ2-5, with 7 bases aligning to TRBD1. The DNA end favors TRBJ2-7, so the J call may be wrong. The germline gives CDR1 SGHNT, CDR2 YYREEE (reference sequence). This CDR3 is built from 15 residues.